The 3 T cell receptor beta chains in this list originate from one sample, sequenced in a study of blood T cells in healthy people across ages. Alongside a J-beta primer mix, a sample-barcoded 5' primer served in a second PCR lasting about 7 to 12 cycles. Using its own MiXCR run on the 5' RACE reads, TCRdb lists one record per CDR3 protein. The sample consists of some 1.6 million distinct CDR3 sequences, about 35% of them appearing once. Sequenced: blood. These receptors came from a woman younger than 45 in good health.

V is TRBV3-1 and J is TRBJ2-5, with 11 bases identical to TRBD2. With 8 bases clipped from V and 9 bases from J, the junction kept 8 bases outside the gene matches. The germline V gene encodes CDR1 LGHDT and CDR2 YNNKEL (reference sequence). The CDR3 covers 13 residues. The chain's CDR3 is CASDSGGAEAQYF. CDR3 DNA sequence: TGTGCCAGCGATAGCGGGGGGGCGGAGGCCCAGTACTTC.

For this clonotype: This sequence may be a read error, since a much larger clone differs from it by one base. The chain employs TRBV10-3 and TRBJ2-5; D ambiguous. The CDR3 contains 10 residues. Trimming stripped 10 bases from V and 11 bases from J, with 14 bases between. Germline V gene lookup returns CDR1 ENHRY and CDR2 SYGVKD. CDR3 DNA sequence: TGTGCCACTTCGGCCAATGAGCAGTACTTC. Translation: CATSANEQYF.

The gene calls are TRBV20-1 and TRBJ1-1, with D possibly matching TRBD1 (6 bases). The germline V and J ends were trimmed by 4 bases and 4 bases, with 13 bases remaining between them. The CDR3 sequence is 13 residues long. Looked up from germline, CDR1 is DFQATT and CDR2 is SNEGSKA (reference sequence). The chain's CDR3 is CSAIRGMGTEAFF. The DNA for the CDR3 is TGCAGTGCTATCAGGGGTATGGGCACTGAAGCTTTCTTT.